Given below is one TCR beta chain in context. The data derive from a study of blood T cell repertoires in COVID-19. Across the study: Some COVID-19 samples were acute and others convalescent; all came from the United States, Italy and Spain. Nucleic acid was either cDNA or gDNA, and it came from T cells, B-cell-depleted T cells, or PBMCs.

Original handling: By means of reference gene primer amplification, nucleated cell counts were estimated. Sequencing was performed with immunoSEQ multiplex PCR; in TCRdb, only in-frame clones are kept and a portion is missing. V, J and clone size are taken as reported in that table, and D and trimming were inferred from the DNA itself. The profile covers around 59,000 clones, with around 73% appearing a single time and around 12% taken by the ten largest. Trimming pared 4 bases from V and 2 bases from J, leaving 12 bases between. The germline gives CDR1 SGHRS, CDR2 YFSETQ. This CDR3 is built from 14 residues.

The rearrangement links TRBV5-1 to TRBJ2-5; no definite D call. The clonotype originates from an elderly man with acute or convalescent COVID-19. The sequenced sample consisted of peripheral blood. CDR3 DNA sequence: TGCGCCAGCAGCGCGAAGACACTTCAAGAGACCCAGTACTTC. Translated, it gives CASSAKTLQETQYF.